This T cell receptor beta chain appears in the sequencing data of a study of T-cell reconstitution after alpha-beta-depleted transplantation in children. Unique molecular identifiers featured in how the TCRbeta library was prepared. TCRdb fed the PCR reads into MiXCR, producing one record per CDR3 protein. This table has some 640,000 distinct CDR3 sequences, around 17% appearing once. The CDR3 is 18 residues long. CDR1 is MNHEY, CDR2 SMNVEV, per germline (reference sequence). V lost 2 bases and J 5 bases, leaving 24 bases between the germline ends. The chain joins TRBV27 to TRBJ1-1, with D possibly matching TRBD1 (6 bases). The TCR originated in a human donor who donated a stem cell graft to a child with acute myeloid leukemia. The sample was PBMCs from the stem cell graft donor, taken from the stem cell graft. In nucleotides, the CDR3 is TGTGCCAGCAGTTTAAGGGGGGGGCCGGGTATATGGGGTACTGAAGCTTTCTTT. It codes for CASSLRGGPGIWGTEAFF.